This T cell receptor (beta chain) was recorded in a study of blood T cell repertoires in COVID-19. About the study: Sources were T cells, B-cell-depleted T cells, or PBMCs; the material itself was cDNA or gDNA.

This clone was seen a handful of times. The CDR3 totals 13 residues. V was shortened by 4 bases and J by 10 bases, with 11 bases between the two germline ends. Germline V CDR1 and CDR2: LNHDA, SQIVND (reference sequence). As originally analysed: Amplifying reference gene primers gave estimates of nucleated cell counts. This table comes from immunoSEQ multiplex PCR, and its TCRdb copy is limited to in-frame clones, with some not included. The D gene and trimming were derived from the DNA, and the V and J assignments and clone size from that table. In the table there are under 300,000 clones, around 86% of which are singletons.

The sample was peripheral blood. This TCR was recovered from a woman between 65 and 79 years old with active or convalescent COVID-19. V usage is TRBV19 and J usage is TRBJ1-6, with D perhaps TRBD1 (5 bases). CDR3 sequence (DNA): TGTGCCAGTAGTACGGACATATTCTCACCCCTCCACTTT. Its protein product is CASSTDIFSPLHF.